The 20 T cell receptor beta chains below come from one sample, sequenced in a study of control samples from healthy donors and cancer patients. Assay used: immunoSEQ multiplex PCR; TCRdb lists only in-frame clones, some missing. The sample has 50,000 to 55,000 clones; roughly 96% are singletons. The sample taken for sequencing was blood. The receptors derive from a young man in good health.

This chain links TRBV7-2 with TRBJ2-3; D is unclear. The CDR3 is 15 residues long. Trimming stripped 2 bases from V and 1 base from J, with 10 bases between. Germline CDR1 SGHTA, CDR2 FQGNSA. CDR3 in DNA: TGTGCCAGCAGCTTAATACACCTTGGCACAGATACGCAGTATTTT. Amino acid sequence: CASSLIHLGTDTQYF.

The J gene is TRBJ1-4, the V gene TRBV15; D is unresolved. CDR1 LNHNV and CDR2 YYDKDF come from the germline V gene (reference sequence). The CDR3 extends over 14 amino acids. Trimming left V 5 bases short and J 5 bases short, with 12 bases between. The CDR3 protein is CATSPPGPNEKLFF. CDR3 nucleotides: TGTGCCACCAGCCCCCCGGGTCCCAATGAAAAACTGTTTTTT.

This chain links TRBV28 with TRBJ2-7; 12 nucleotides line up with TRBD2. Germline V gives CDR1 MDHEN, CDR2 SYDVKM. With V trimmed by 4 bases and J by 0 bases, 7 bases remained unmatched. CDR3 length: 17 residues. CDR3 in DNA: TGTGCCAGCAGTTATATTCTAGCGGGAGGGACCTCCTACGAGCAGTACTTC. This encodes CASSYILAGGTSYEQYF. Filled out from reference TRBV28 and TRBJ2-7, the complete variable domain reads DVKVTQSSRYLVKRTGEKVFLECVQDMDHENMFWYRQDPGLGLRLIYFSYDVKMKEKGDIPEGYSVSREKKERFSLILESASTNQTSMYLCASSYILAGGTSYEQYFGPGTRLTVT.

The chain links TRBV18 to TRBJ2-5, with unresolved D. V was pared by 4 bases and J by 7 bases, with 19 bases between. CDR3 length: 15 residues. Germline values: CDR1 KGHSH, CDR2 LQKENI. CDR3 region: CASSLRTDRLATQYF. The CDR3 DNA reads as TGTGCCAGCTCACTCCGGACGGATAGGCTTGCGACCCAGTACTTC.

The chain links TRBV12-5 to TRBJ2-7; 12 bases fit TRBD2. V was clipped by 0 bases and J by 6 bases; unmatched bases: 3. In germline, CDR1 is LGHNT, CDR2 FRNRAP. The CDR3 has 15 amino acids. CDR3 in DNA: TGTGCTAGTGGTTTGGTAACGGGACTAGCGGGCGAGCAGTACTTC. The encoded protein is CASGLVTGLAGEQYF. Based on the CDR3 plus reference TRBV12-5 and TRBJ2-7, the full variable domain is DARVTQTPRHKVTEMGQEVTMRCQPILGHNTVFWYRQTMMQGLELLAYFRNRAPLDDSGMPKDRFSAEMPDATLATLKIQPSEPRDSAVYFCASGLVTGLAGEQYFGPGTRLTVT.

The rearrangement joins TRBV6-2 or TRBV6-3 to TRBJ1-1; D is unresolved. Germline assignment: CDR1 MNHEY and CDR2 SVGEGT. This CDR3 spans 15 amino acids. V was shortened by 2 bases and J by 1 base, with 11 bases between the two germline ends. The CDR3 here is CASSYGPLWNTEAFF. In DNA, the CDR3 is TGTGCCAGCAGTTACGGTCCGCTATGGAACACTGAAGCTTTCTTT.

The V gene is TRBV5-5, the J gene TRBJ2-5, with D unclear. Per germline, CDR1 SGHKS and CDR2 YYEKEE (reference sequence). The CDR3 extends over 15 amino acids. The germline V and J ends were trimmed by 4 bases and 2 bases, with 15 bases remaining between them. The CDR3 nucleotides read TGTGCCAGCAGCCTCCGTTCGGCTTTTCAAGAGACCCAGTACTTC. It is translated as CASSLRSAFQETQYF.

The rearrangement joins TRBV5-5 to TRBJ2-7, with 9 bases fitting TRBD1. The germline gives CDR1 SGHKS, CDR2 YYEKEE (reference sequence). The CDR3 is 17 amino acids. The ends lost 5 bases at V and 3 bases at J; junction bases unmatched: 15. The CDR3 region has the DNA TGTGCCAGCAGAACAACCGGGACAGGGATGTTCGACTACGAGCAGTACTTC. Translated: CASRTTGTGMFDYEQYF.

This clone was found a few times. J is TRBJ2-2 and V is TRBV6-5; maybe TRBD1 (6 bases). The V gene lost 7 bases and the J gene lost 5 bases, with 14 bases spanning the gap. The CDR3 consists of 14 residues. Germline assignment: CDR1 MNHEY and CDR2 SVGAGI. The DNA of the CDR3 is TGTGCCAGCAATTCCGGGACAACGACCGGGGAGCTGTTTTTT. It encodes CASNSGTTTGELFF.

The CDR3 is CASSVGWGAFF. The CDR3 DNA sequence: TGTGCCAGCAGCGTCGGTTGGGGAGCTTTCTTT. The chain has TRBV28 and TRBJ1-1; D remains unclear. This CDR3 has 11 residues. V dropped 6 bases and J dropped 10 bases, with 12 bases sitting between them. CDR1 and CDR2 from the germline V gene are MDHEN and SYDVKM.

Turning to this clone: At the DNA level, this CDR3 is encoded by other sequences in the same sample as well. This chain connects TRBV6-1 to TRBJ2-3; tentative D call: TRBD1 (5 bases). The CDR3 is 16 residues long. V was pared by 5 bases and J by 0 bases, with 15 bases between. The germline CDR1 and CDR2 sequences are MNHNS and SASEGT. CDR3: CASSQGVSLSTDTQYF. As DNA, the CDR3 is TGTGCCAGCAGTCAAGGGGTATCCCTTAGCACAGATACGCAGTATTTT.

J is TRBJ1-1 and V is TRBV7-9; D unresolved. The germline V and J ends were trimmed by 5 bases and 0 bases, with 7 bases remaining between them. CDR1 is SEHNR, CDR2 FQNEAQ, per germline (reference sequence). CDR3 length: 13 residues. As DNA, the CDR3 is TGTGCCAGCAGCCAAGAAATGAACACTGAAGCTTTCTTT. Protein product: CASSQEMNTEAFF. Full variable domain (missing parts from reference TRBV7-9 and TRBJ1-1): DTGVSQNPRHKITKRGQNVTFRCDPISEHNRLYWYRQTLGQGPEFLTYFQNEAQLEKSRLLSDRFSAERPKGSFSTLEIQRTEQGDSAMYLCASSQEMNTEAFFGQGTRLTVV.

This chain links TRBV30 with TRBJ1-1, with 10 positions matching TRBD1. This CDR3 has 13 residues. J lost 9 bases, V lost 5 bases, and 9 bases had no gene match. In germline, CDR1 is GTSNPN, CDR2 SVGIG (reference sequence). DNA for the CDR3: TGTGCCTGGGGATATAGGGACAGGGGACAAGCTTTCTTT. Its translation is CAWGYRDRGQAFF.

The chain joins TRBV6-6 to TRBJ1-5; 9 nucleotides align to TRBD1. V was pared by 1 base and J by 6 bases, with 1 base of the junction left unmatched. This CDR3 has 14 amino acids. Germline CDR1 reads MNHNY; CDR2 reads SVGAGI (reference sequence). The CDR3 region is CASSYWTGAQPQHF. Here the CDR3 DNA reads TGTGCCAGCAGTTACTGGACAGGGGCTCAGCCCCAGCATTTT.

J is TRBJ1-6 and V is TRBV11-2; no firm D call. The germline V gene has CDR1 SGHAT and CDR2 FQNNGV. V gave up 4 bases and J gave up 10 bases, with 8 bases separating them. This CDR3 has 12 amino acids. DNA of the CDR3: TGTGCCAGCAGCTGGGGAGGGTCACCCCTCCACTTT. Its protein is CASSWGGSPLHF.

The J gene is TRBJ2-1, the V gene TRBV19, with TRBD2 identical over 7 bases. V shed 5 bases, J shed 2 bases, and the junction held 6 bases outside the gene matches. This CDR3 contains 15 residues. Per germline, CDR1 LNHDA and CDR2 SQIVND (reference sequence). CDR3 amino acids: CASSRAGVTYNEQFF. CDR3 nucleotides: TGTGCCAGTAGTCGTGCGGGAGTAACCTACAATGAGCAGTTCTTC. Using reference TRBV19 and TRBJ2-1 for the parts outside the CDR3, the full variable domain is DGGITQSPKYLFRKEGQNVTLSCEQNLNHDAMYWYRQDPGQGLRLIYYSQIVNDFQKGDIAEGYSVSREKKESFPLTVTSAQKNPTAFYLCASSRAGVTYNEQFFGPGTRLTVL.

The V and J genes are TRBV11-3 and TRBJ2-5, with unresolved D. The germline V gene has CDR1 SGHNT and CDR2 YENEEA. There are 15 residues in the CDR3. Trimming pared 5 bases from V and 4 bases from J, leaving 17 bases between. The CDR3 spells CASSTSSGPRETQYF. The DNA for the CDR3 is TGTGCCAGCAGCACCTCGTCTGGGCCAAGAGAGACCCAGTACTTC.

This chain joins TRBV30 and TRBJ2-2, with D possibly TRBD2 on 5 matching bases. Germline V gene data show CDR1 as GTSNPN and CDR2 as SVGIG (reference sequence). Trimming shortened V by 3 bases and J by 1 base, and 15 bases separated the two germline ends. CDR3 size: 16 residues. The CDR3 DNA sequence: TGTGCCTGGAGACCCGAATGGGAGAGGAACACCGGGGAGCTGTTTTTT. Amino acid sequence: CAWRPEWERNTGELFF.

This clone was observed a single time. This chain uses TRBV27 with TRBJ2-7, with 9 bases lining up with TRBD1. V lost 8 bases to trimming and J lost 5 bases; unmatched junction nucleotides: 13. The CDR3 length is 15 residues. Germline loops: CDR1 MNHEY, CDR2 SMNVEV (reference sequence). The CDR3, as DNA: TGTGCCAGCCATACGAACCGGGACAGGGTCCACGAGCAGTACTTC. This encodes CASHTNRDRVHEQYF.

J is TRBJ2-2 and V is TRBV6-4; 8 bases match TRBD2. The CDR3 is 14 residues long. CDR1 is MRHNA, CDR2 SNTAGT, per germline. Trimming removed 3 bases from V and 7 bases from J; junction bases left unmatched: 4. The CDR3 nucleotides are TGTGCCAGCAGTGATGCGGGGGGCCACGGGGAGCTGTTTTTT. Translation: CASSDAGGHGELFF.